This entry describes one T cell receptor beta chain. As yet, its antigen is unknown. These data belong to a study of T-cell memory formation after mild COVID-19. Study conclusions and caveats: The second-wave clones peaking on day 37 were not confirmed as SARS-CoV-2-specific. Most CD4+ clones that shrank were in CM and EM, while CD8+ ones turned up in EMRA.

This CDR3 is 12 amino acids long. V lost 11 bases and J lost 7, with 17 bases in between. CDR1 is SEHNR, CDR2 FQNEAQ, per germline (reference sequence). TCRdb fed the 5' RACE reads into MiXCR, producing one record per CDR3 protein. The data show 300,000 or so distinct CDR3 sequences, 16% seen once. The V gene is TRBV7-9, the J gene TRBJ2-5; a possible D gene is TRBD1 (6 bases). The sample taken for sequencing was PBMCs or a T cell subset sorted from them (not recorded which). This clonotype originated in a man between 18 and 35 years old who had mild COVID-19 (a few samples of this study predate the infection). Cell type and time point are not known. The CDR3 nucleotides are TGTGCCGGGGGACACCTCTTGGGGACCCAGTACTTC. Residues: CAGGHLLGTQYF.